The T cell receptor beta chain under discussion was sequenced for a study of shared clonotypes between healthy human individuals. As to this clone: One end of the junction is discordant with germline, which a read error may explain.

The data were produced by immunoSEQ multiplex PCR, yet TCRdb's version contains in-frame clones alone and is incomplete. The sample consists of nearly 1,000,000 clones, approximately 76% of them appearing once. Per germline, CDR1 SGHTA and CDR2 FQGNSA. This CDR3 has 15 residues. The rearrangement joins TRBV7-2 to TRBJ1-5; D is undetermined. Source material: memory CD4+ T cells sorted from blood. Subset denoted: CD45RA-negative fraction. This clonotype was obtained from a man between 18 and 29 years old in good health. The DNA of the CDR3 is TGTGCCAGCAGCCTAGCCCTGCATAGCAATCAGCCCCAGCATTTT. Its translation: CASSLALHSNQPQHF. The full variable domain, in which reference TRBV7-2 and TRBJ1-5 provide the parts outside the CDR3, is GAGVSQSPSNKVTEKGKDVELRCDPISGHTALYWYRQSLGQGLEFLIYFQGNSAPDKSGLPSDRFSAERTGGSVSTLTIQRTQQEDSAVYLCASSLALHSNQPQHFGDGTRLSIL.